The T cell receptor beta chain described here comes from a study of blood T cell repertoires in COVID-19. Study as a whole: Specimens from acute and convalescent COVID-19 originated in the United States, Italy and Spain. T cells, B-cell-depleted T cells, or PBMCs supplied cDNA or gDNA.

The CDR3 runs 15 residues. Original handling: Nucleated cell number was recorded as an estimate derived from reference gene primer amplification. The repertoire was sequenced with immunoSEQ multiplex PCR; TCRdb's copy has only in-frame clones and lacks some. D and trimming were read from the DNA, whereas the V and J calls and clone size are those reported in that table. The table records 200,000 to 300,000 clones, approximately 80% of them present only once. This clone has just a few counts. V gene TRBV21-1 combines with J gene TRBJ1-4. TRBV21-1 counts as a pseudogene. What was sequenced was peripheral blood. The receptor was derived from a man aged 55 to 70 with acute or convalescent COVID-19. The CDR3 DNA reads TGTGCCAGCAGCAAAGCAGGACCGGGAGAAGAAAAACTGTTTTTT. Its translation: CASSKAGPGEEKLFF.